This T cell receptor (beta chain) was profiled in a study of cytomegalovirus exposure and HLA in healthy donors. Study-wide background: Among roughly 190 million T cells, an earlier analysis found around 100 million unique TCR beta sequences. Broader study findings: A likely sequencing artifact accounted for one observed cluster of highly shared sequence variants. Analysis performed later showed TCR beta chains linked to HLA being more clonally expanded than equally common others.

Looked up from germline, CDR1 is SNHLY and CDR2 is FYNNEI. V lost 1 base and J 0 bases, leaving 18 bases between the germline ends. This CDR3 is 18 amino acids long. As regards this clone: What it recognizes is unknown.

This PCR relied on a set of 60 Vbeta primers and 13 Jbeta primers. Clones were sequenced by immunoSEQ multiplex PCR, and TCRdb holds only the in-frame ones, with some missing. The sample yields around 150,000 clones, 72% seen once. The chain is built from TRBV2 and TRBJ2-5; a possible D gene is TRBD2 (6 bases). The source material was PBMCs. The clonotype comes from a man aged 35 to 55 in good health and CMV-seronegative. CDR3 sequence reads: CASSEVAVGTAYQETQYF. As DNA, the CDR3 is TGTGCCAGCAGTGAAGTAGCGGTCGGGACGGCGTACCAAGAGACCCAGTACTTC.